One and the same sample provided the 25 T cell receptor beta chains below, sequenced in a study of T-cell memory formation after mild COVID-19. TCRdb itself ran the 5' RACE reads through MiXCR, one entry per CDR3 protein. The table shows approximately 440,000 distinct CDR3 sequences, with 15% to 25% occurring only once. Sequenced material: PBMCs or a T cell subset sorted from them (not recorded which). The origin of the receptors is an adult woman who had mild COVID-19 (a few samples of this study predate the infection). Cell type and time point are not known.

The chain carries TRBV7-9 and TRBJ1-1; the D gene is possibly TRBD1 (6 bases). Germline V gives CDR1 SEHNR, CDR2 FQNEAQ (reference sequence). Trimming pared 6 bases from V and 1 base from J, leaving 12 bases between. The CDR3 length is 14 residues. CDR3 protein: CASREDSWNTEAFF. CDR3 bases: TGTGCCAGCAGGGAGGACAGCTGGAACACTGAAGCTTTCTTT.

The CDR3, as DNA: TGTGCCAGCAGTTTTGGTCGCGGGGAGAATACGCAGTATTTT. As protein: CASSFGRGENTQYF. V and J are TRBV12-3 or TRBV12-4 and TRBJ2-3, with D perhaps TRBD2 (6 bases). This CDR3 spans 14 amino acids. Trimming took 3 bases from V and 7 from J, leaving 14 bases between them.

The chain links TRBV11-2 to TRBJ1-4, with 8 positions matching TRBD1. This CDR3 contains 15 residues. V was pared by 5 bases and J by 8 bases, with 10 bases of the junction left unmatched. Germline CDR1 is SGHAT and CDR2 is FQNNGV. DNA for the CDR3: TGTGCCAGCAGCCCCACTGGACAGGGCAGGGAAAAACTGTTTTTT. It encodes CASSPTGQGREKLFF. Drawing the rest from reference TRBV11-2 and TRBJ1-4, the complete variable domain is EAGVAQSPRYKIIEKRQSVAFWCNPISGHATLYWYQQILGQGPKLLIQFQNNGVVDDSQLPKDRFSAERLKGVDSTLKIQPAKLEDSAVYLCASSPTGQGREKLFFGSGTQLSVL.

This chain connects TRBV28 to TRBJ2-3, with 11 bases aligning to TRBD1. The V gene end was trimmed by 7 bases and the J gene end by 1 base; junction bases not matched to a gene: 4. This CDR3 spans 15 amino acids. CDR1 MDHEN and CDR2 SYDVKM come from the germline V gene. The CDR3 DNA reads TGTGCCAGCATCATGGACAGGGGGCGCACAGATACGCAGTATTTT. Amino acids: CASIMDRGRTDTQYF.

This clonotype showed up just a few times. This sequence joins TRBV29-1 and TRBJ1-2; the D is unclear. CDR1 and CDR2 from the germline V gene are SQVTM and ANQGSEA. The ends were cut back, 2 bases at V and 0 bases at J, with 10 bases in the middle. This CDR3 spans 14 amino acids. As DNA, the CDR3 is TGCAGCGTTGAATGGCGGCCTACTAACTATGGCTACACCTTC. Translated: CSVEWRPTNYGYTF.

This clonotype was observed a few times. The CDR3 DNA reads as TGTGCCAGCTGCCACCTGGGGAACAGCAATCAGCCCCAGCATTTT. It translates to CASCHLGNSNQPQHF. The chain uses TRBV6-6 and TRBJ1-5; D ambiguous. V was cut by 8 bases and J by 1 base, with 15 bases left in between. The CDR3 totals 15 residues. The germline V gene has CDR1 MNHNY and CDR2 SVGAGI (reference sequence).

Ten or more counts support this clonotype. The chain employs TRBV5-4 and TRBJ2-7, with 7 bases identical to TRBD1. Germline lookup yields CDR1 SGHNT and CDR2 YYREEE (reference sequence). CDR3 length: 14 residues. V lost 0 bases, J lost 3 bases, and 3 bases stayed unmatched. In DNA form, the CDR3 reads TGTGCCAGCAGCTTGGGTCGGGACAGCTACGAGCAGTACTTC. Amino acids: CASSLGRDSYEQYF.

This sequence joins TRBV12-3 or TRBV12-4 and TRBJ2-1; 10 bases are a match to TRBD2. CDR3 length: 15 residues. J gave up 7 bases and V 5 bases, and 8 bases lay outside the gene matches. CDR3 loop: CASSPSGRAGNEQFF. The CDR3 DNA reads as TGTGCCAGCAGTCCGAGCGGGAGGGCCGGGAATGAGCAGTTCTTC.

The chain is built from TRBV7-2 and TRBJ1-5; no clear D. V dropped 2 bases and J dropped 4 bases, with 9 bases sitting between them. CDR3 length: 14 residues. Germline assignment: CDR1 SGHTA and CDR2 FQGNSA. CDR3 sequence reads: CASSLRWENQPQHF. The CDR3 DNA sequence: TGTGCCAGCAGCTTACGATGGGAAAATCAGCCCCAGCATTTT.

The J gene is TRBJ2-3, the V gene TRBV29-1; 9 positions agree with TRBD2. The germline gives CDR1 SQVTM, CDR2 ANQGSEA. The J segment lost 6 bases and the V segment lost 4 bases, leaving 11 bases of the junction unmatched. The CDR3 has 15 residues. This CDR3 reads CSVVIRSGSMDTQYF. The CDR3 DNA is TGCAGCGTTGTGATTCGTAGCGGGAGCATGGATACGCAGTATTTT.

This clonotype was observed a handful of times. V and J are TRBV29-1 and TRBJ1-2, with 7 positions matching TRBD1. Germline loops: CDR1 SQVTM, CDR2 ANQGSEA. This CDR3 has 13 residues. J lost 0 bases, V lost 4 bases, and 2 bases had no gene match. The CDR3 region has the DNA TGCAGCGTTGTGCAGGGGGCTAACTATGGCTACACCTTC. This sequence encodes CSVVQGANYGYTF.

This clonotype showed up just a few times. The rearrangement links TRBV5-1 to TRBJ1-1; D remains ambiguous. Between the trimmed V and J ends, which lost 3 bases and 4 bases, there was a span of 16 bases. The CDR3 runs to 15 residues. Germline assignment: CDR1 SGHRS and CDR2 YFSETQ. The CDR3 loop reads CASSSTGDRITEAFF. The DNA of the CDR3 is TGCGCCAGCAGCTCTACTGGGGATCGTATCACTGAAGCTTTCTTT.

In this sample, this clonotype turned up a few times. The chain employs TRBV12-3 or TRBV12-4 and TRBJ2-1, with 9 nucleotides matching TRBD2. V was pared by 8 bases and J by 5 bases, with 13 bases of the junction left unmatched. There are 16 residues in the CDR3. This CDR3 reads CASWARGGRVDNEQFF. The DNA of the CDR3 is TGTGCCAGCTGGGCCCGGGGCGGGAGGGTTGACAATGAGCAGTTCTTC.

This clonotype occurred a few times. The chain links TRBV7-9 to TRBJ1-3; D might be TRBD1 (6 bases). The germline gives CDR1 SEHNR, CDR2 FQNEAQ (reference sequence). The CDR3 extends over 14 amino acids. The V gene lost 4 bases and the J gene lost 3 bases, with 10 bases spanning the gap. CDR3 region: CASSYGTLGNTIYF. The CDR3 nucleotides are TGTGCCAGCAGCTACGGGACACTTGGAAACACCATATATTTT.

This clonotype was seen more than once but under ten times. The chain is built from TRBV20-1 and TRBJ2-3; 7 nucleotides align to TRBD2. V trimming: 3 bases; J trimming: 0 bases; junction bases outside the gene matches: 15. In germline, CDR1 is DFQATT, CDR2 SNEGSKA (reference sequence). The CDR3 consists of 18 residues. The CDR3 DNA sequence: TGCAGTGCTAGCGCTCTCCGCGGGAGAGACAGTAGCACAGATACGCAGTATTTT. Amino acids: CSASALRGRDSSTDTQYF.

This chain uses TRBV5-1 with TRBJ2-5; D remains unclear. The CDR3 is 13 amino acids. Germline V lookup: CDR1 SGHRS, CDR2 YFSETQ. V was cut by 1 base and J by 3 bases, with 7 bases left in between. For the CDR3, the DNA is TGCGCCAGCAGCTTGACGCTAAAAGAGACCCAGTACTTC. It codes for CASSLTLKETQYF.

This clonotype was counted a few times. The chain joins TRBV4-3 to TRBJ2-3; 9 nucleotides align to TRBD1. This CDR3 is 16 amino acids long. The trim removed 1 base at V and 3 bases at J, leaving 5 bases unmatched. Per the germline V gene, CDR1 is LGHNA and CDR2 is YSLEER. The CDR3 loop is CASSQGGQGWTDTQYF. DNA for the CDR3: TGCGCCAGCAGCCAAGGGGGACAGGGCTGGACAGATACGCAGTATTTT.

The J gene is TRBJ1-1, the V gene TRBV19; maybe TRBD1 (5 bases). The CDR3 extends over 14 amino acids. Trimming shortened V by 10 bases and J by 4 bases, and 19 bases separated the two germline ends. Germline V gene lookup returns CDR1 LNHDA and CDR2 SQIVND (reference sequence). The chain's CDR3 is CATQNGQGPTEAFF. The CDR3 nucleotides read TGTGCCACCCAGAATGGCCAGGGACCCACTGAAGCTTTCTTT.

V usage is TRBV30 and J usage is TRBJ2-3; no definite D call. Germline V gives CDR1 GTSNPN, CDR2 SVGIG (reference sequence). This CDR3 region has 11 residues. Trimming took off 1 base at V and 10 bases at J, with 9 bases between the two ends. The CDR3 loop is CAWSGSNAQYF. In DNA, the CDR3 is TGTGCCTGGAGTGGTAGTAATGCGCAGTATTTT.

CDR3 protein: CASSVAGGNSPLHF. The CDR3 region has the DNA TGTGCCAGCAGCGTAGCTGGGGGCAATTCACCCCTCCACTTT. The chain links TRBV9 to TRBJ1-6; D perhaps matches TRBD1 (6 bases). Germline CDR1 is SGDLS and CDR2 is YYNGEE. The V end was cut by 0 bases, the J end by 7 bases, with 8 bases between. The CDR3 extends over 14 amino acids.

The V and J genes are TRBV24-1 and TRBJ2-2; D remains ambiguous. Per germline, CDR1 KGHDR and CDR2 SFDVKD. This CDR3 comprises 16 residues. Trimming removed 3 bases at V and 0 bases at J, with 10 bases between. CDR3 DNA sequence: TGTGCCACCAGTGATGTCCCGATCGCGAACACCGGGGAGCTGTTTTTT. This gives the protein CATSDVPIANTGELFF.

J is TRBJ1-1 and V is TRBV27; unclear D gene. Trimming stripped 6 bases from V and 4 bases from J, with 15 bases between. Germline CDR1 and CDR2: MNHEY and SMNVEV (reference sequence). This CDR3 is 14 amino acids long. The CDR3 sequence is CASRNPYRITEAFF. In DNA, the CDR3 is TGTGCCAGCAGAAACCCTTACCGGATCACTGAAGCTTTCTTT.

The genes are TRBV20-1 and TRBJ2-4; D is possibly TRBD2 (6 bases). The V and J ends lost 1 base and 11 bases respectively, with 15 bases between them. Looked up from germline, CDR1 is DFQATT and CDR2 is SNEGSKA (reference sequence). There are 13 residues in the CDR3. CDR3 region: CSARVTGERVQYF. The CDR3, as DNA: TGCAGTGCTAGAGTAACGGGGGAACGGGTTCAGTACTTC.

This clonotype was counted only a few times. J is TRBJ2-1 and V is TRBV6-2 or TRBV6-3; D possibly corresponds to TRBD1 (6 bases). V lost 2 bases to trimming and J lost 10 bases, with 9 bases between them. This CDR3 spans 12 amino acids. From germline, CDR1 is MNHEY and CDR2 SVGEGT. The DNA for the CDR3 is TGTGCCAGCAGTTACACAGGGCACGAGCAGTTCTTC. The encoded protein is CASSYTGHEQFF.

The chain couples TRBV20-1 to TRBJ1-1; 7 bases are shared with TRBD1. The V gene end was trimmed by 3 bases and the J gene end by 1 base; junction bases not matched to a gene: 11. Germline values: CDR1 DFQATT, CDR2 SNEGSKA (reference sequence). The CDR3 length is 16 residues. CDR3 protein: CSARAYLTGENTEAFF. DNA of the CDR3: TGCAGTGCTAGGGCGTATCTTACAGGGGAGAACACTGAAGCTTTCTTT.